These T cell receptor beta chains were read from a single sample in a study of cytomegalovirus exposure and HLA in healthy donors. TCRdb's table, derived via immunoSEQ multiplex PCR, lists solely in-frame clones and lacks some. The sample records 100,000 to 150,000 clones, 60% to 80% being singletons. The sequenced sample consisted of PBMCs. The receptors stem from a woman between 55 and 75 years old in good health and CMV-seronegative. The CDR3 runs from the conserved cysteine through the conserved F or W. Fields, in order: CDR3 length, clone size, D gene, J gene, V gene, CDR3 protein, CDR3 DNA. A D gene is named only where the DNA matches it firmly. Only some rows state a clone size, as once, few, many or a class for expanded clones.

>13|.|.|TRBJ2-4|TRBV27
CASICPTVNIQYF
TGTGCCAGCATTTGTCCGACAGTGAACATTCAGTACTTC
>15|.|.|TRBJ2-1|TRBV6-6
CASSYLAGFTNEQFF
TGTGCCAGCAGTTACTTGGCAGGGTTTACCAATGAGCAGTTCTTC
>14|once|TRBD1|TRBJ2-5|TRBV5-1
CASSQAQGVGEQYF
TGCGCCAGCAGCCAAGCCCAGGGGGTGGGGGAGCAGTACTTC
>17|few|TRBD2|TRBJ2-3|TRBV4-2
CASSQEVLAGAADTQYF
TGTGCCAGCAGCCAAGAAGTACTAGCGGGAGCGGCAGATACGCAGTATTTT
>16|.|.|TRBJ1-1|TRBV18
CASSPGVVGRETEAFF
TGTGCCAGCTCACCAGGGGTAGTCGGGAGGGAGACTGAAGCTTTCTTT
>14|.|TRBD1|TRBJ2-7|TRBV7-9
CASSLEGQGYEQYF
TGTGCCAGCAGCTTAGAGGGACAGGGTTACGAGCAGTACTTC
>13|.|.|TRBJ2-7|TRBV10-3
CAISEGGNYEQYF
TGTGCCATCAGTGAGGGCGGTAACTACGAGCAGTACTTC
>12|.|.|TRBJ2-5|TRBV30
CAWSVGGSSQYF
TGTGCCTGGAGTGTAGGGGGTTCAAGCCAGTACTTC
>13|few|.|TRBJ1-2|TRBV14
CASSQELNYGYTF
TGTGCCAGCAGCCAAGAACTTAACTATGGCTACACCTTC
>14|.|.|TRBJ1-1|TRBV18
CASSPLRDDTEAFF
TGTGCCAGCTCACCACTGAGGGATGACACTGAAGCTTTCTTT
>16|.|.|TRBJ1-1|TRBV18
CASSPISSYDRTEAFF
TGTGCCAGCTCACCTATATCGAGTTACGATCGGACTGAAGCTTTCTTT
>14|.|.|TRBJ2-3|TRBV13
CASSFDRSTDTQYF
TGTGCCAGCAGCTTCGACAGGAGCACAGATACGCAGTATTTT
>15|.|TRBD2|TRBJ2-7|TRBV9
CASSAGTSGTYEQYF
TGTGCCAGCAGCGCCGGGACTAGCGGAACCTACGAGCAGTACTTC
>13|.|TRBD1|TRBJ1-1|TRBV18
CASSSGQGAEAFF
TGTGCCAGCTCATCGGGACAGGGCGCTGAAGCTTTCTTT
>15|.|.|TRBJ2-7|TRBV9
CASSVAAGEFYEQYF
TGTGCCAGCAGCGTAGCGGCAGGGGAGTTCTACGAGCAGTACTTC
>15|.|TRBD1|TRBJ2-7|TRBV4-2
CASSHPDRGFNEQYF
TGTGCCAGCAGCCATCCGGACAGGGGTTTCAACGAGCAGTACTTC
>16|.|TRBD2|TRBJ2-3|TRBV25-1
CASSEFGSGSGDTQYF
TGTGCCAGCAGTGAATTTGGTAGCGGGAGTGGAGATACGCAGTATTTT
>15|.|.|TRBJ2-5|TRBV9
CASSVGGGGLETQYF
TGTGCCAGCAGCGTAGGAGGAGGAGGGCTAGAGACCCAGTACTTC
>13|.|.|TRBJ2-2|TRBV7-9
CASSREATGELFF
TGTGCCAGCAGCCGCGAAGCCACCGGGGAGCTGTTTTTT
>15|.|.|TRBJ1-5|TRBV19
CASSEETVSNQPQHF
TGTGCCAGTAGTGAAGAGACAGTTAGCAATCAGCCCCAGCATTTT
>13|.|.|TRBJ1-2|TRBV2
CASSEIEDYGYTF
TGTGCCAGCAGTGAGATCGAGGACTATGGCTACACCTTC
>15|.|TRBD2|TRBJ2-5|TRBV18
CASSPSGGNTGTQYF
TGTGCCAGCTCACCTAGCGGGGGAAACACAGGGACCCAGTACTTC
>14|.|.|TRBJ2-5|TRBV7-3
CASSFGQNQETQYF
TGTGCCAGCAGCTTTGGACAGAACCAAGAGACCCAGTACTTC
>13|.|TRBD1|TRBJ1-2|TRBV18
CASSAGTEYGYTF
TGTGCCAGCTCAGCCGGGACAGAGTATGGCTACACCTTC
>15|.|.|TRBJ1-1|TRBV5-4
CASSLVGTEGGEAFF
TGTGCCAGCAGCTTGGTCGGCACCGAGGGTGGTGAAGCTTTCTTT
>16|.|TRBD2|TRBJ2-5|TRBV12-5
CASGLGTSGLQETQYF
TGTGCTAGTGGTTTGGGGACTAGCGGGCTCCAAGAGACCCAGTACTTC
>15|.|TRBD1|TRBJ1-1|TRBV28
CASSLWRQGAGLAFF
TGTGCCAGCAGCTTATGGAGACAGGGGGCTGGGCTAGCTTTCTTT
>15|.|.|TRBJ2-2|TRBV19
CASSMVTGYTGELFF
TGTGCCAGTAGTATGGTCACAGGGTACACCGGGGAGCTGTTTTTT
>17|.|TRBD1|TRBJ1-4|TRBV14
CASSPSRDRSDNEKLFF
TGTGCCAGCAGCCCGTCCCGGGACAGGTCTGATAATGAAAAACTGTTTTTT
>16|.|TRBD1|TRBJ2-2|TRBV5-1
CASSLGQGRNTGELFF
TGCGCCAGCAGCTTGGGACAGGGTAGGAACACCGGGGAGCTGTTTTTT
>15|.|.|TRBJ1-1|TRBV6-5
CASSYLGGAHTEAFF
TGTGCCAGCAGTTACCTCGGGGGGGCCCACACTGAAGCTTTCTTT